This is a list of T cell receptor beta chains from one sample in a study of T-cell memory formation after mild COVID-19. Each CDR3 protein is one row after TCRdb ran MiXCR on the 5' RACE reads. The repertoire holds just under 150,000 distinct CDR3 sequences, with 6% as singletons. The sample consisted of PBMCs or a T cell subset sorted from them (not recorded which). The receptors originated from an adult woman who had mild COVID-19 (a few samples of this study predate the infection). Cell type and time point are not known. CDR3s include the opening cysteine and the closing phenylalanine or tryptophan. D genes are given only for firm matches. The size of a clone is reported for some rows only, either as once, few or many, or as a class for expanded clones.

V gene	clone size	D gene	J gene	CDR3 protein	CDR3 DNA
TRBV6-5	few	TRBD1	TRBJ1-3	CASSPTRQGRSGNTIYF	TGTGCCAGCAGTCCTACTCGACAGGGCCGCTCTGGAAACACCATATATTTT
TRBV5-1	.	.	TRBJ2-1	CASSARVFDNEQFF	TGCGCCAGCAGCGCCCGGGTCTTCGACAATGAGCAGTTCTTC
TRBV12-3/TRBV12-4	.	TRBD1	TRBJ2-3	CASSSQGAITDTQYF	TGTGCCAGCAGTTCGCAGGGGGCGATCACAGATACGCAGTATTTT
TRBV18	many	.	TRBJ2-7	CASSGGSGAEQYF	TGTGCCAGCTCAGGAGGGAGCGGTGCCGAGCAGTACTTC
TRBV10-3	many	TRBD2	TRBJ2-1	CAISPSGRTPNEQFF	TGTGCCATCAGTCCGAGCGGGAGAACCCCCAATGAGCAGTTCTTC
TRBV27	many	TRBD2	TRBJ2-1	CASSPRLAGDNEQFF	TGTGCCAGCAGTCCACGACTAGCGGGGGACAATGAGCAGTTCTTC
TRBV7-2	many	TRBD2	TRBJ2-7	CASSAGLAGGPSF	TGTGCCAGCAGCGCCGGACTAGCGGGAGGGCCGTCGTTC
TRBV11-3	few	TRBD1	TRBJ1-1	CASSSLNRGLDTEAFF	TGTGCCAGCAGCTCCCTAAACAGGGGGCTTGACACTGAAGCTTTCTTT
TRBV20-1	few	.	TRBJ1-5	CSAKGVIDQPQHF	TGCAGTGCTAAGGGGGTTATAGATCAGCCCCAGCATTTT
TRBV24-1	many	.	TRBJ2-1	CATSDSLPSNEQFF	TGTGCCACCAGTGATTCCTTGCCCTCTAATGAGCAGTTCTTC
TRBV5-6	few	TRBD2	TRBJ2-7	CASSLEVAGGPYEQYF	TGTGCCAGCAGCTTGGAGGTAGCGGGAGGCCCATACGAGCAGTACTTC
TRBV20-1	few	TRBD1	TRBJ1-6	CSARGYYGTGRNSPLHF	TGCAGTGCTAGAGGGTACTACGGGACAGGCCGTAATTCACCCCTCCACTTT
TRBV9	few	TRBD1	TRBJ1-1	CASSVESGGLGGAFF	TGTGCCAGCAGCGTCGAATCAGGGGGACTGGGTGGGGCTTTCTTT
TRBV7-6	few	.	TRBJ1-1	CASSLAPRNTEAFF	TGTGCCAGCAGCTTAGCGCCCAGAAACACTGAAGCTTTCTTT
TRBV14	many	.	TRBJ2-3	CASSRFGDTQYF	TGTGCCAGCAGCCGTTTTGGAGATACGCAGTATTTT
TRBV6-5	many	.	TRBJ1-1	CASSYSGRRRLDTEAFF	TGTGCCAGCAGTTACTCCGGACGCCGTCGGTTGGACACTGAAGCTTTCTTT
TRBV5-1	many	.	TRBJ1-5	CASSLGQGGQPQHF	TGCGCCAGCAGCTTGGGGCAGGGAGGTCAGCCCCAGCATTTT
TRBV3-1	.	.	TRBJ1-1	CASSQDGNSRRAFF	TGTGCCAGCAGCCAAGATGGGAACTCCCGACGAGCTTTCTTT
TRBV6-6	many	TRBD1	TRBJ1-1	CASSYPDRGLNTEAFF	TGTGCCAGCAGTTACCCGGACAGGGGTCTGAACACTGAAGCTTTCTTT
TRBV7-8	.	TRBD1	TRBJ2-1	CASRQQQGDEQFF	TGTGCCAGCAGACAACAACAGGGGGATGAGCAGTTCTTC
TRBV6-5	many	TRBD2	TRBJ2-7	CASSYSRLRESSYEQYF	TGTGCCAGCAGTTACTCGAGGTTGCGGGAGAGCTCCTACGAGCAGTACTTC
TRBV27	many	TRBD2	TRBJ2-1	CASSRLATYNEQFF	TGTGCCAGCAGTCGACTAGCCACCTACAATGAGCAGTTCTTC
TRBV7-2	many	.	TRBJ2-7	CASSLRSSASYEQYF	TGTGCCAGCAGCTTACGTTCGTCGGCGTCCTACGAGCAGTACTTC
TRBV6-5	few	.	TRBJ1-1	CASSYGSGNTEAFF	TGTGCCAGCAGTTACGGATCGGGAAACACTGAAGCTTTCTTT
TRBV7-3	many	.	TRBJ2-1	CASSSRGLLRGDEQFF	TGTGCCAGCAGCTCGAGGGGTCTCCTTAGAGGGGATGAGCAGTTCTTC
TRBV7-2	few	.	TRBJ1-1	CASSQPRVTEAFF	TGTGCCAGCAGTCAACCACGGGTTACTGAAGCTTTCTTT
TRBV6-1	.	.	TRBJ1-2	CASSDYLGPNQIDGYTF	TGTGCCAGCAGTGATTATCTGGGCCCTAACCAGATAGATGGCTACACCTTC
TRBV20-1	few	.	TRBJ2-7	CSARDLMNHEQYF	TGCAGTGCTAGAGATCTAATGAACCACGAGCAGTACTTC
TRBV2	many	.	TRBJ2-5	CASSEGETQYF	TGTGCCAGCAGTGAGGGTGAGACCCAGTACTTC
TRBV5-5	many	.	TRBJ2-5	CASSEKVVSADFF	TGTGCCAGCAGCGAGAAAGTGGTCAGCGCAGATTTCTTC
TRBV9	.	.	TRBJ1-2	CASYREKYGYTF	TGTGCCAGCTACAGGGAAAAATATGGCTACACCTTC
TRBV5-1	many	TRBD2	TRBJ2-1	CASSRASGDAAFF	TGCGCCAGCAGCCGAGCCAGCGGGGATGCGGCGTTCTTC
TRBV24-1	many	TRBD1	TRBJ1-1	CATSDSQGANTEAFF	TGTGCCACCAGTGATTCACAGGGGGCGAACACTGAAGCTTTCTTT
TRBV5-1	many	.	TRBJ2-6	CASSEQGSGANVLTF	TGCGCCAGCAGCGAACAGGGCTCTGGGGCCAACGTCCTGACTTTC
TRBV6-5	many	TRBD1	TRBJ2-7	CASRDRVFGEQYF	TGTGCCAGCAGGGACAGGGTATTTGGCGAGCAGTACTTC
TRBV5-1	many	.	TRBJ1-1	CASSSGEGSEAFF	TGCGCCAGCAGCTCAGGGGAGGGCTCTGAAGCTTTCTTT
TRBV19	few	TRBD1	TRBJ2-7	CASSPRDRASYEQYF	TGTGCCAGTAGTCCGCGGGACAGGGCCTCCTACGAGCAGTACTTC
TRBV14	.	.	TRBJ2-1	CASSQAWGSSNEQFF	TGTGCCAGCAGCCAAGCCTGGGGCAGTTCCAATGAGCAGTTCTTC
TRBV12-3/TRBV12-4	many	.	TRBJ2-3	CASSLRRGRRDTQYF	TGTGCCAGCAGTTTACGGCGGGGGCGTCGGGATACGCAGTATTTT
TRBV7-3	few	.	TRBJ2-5	CASSQLAAETQYF	TGTGCCAGCAGCCAACTAGCAGCAGAGACCCAGTACTTC